This T cell receptor (beta chain) was recorded in a study of CD8 T cells in ankylosing spondylitis. General observations from the study: Prior work had noted some motif variants in reactive arthritis blood and synovial fluid. Reportedly, significant enrichment of disease-linked clones occurred in matched ankylosing spondylitis synovial fluid.

TCRdb re-called the 5' RACE reads with MiXCR, one entry per CDR3 protein. The sample holds about 280,000 distinct CDR3 sequences, approximately 20% seen once. The CDR3 has 13 amino acids. Trimming shortened V by 2 bases and J by 3 bases, and 7 bases separated the two germline ends. This clonotype was counted a few times. Its antigen is not known. Specimen: blood, either unsorted or a sorted T cell fraction (not recorded which). The J gene is TRBJ1-2, the V gene TRBV12-3 or TRBV12-4; D not certain. The TCR was taken from a male donor with ankylosing spondylitis or in good health (not recorded which). This CDR3 is CASSLRQYYGYTF. CDR3 sequence (DNA): TGTGCCAGCAGTTTAAGGCAGTACTATGGCTACACCTTC.